One and the same sample provided the 32 T cell receptor beta chains below, sequenced in a study of identical twins. TCRdb recomputed calls from the 5' RACE reads with MiXCR, one row per CDR3 protein. The sample has a few hundred thousand distinct CDR3 sequences; roughly 9.5% are singletons. Another study also made use of these data, one on yellow fever vaccine responses in identical twins.

Sequenced sample: PBMCs. These receptors came from a woman aged 18-29 years in good health.

This clonotype was counted ten times or more. This chain joins TRBV25-1 and TRBJ2-3; 8 nucleotides match TRBD2. The CDR3 extends over 15 amino acids. Trimming removed 8 bases from V and 2 bases from J; junction bases left unmatched: 9. Looked up from germline, CDR1 is MGHDK and CDR2 is SYGVNS. The CDR3 coding sequence is TGTGCCAGCTCTAATGCGGGGGGTCTCACAGATACGCAGTATTTT. Protein sequence: CASSNAGGLTDTQYF.

This clonotype was detected only a few times. The chain links TRBV5-1 to TRBJ2-2; D is unclear. The CDR3 is 16 residues long. V lost 1 base, J lost 0 bases, and 10 bases lay in between. Germline CDR1 is SGHRS and CDR2 is YFSETQ. The CDR3 DNA reads TGCGCCAGCAGCTTGACGGGCAGGACGAACACCGGGGAGCTGTTTTTT. Its protein product is CASSLTGRTNTGELFF. The entire variable domain, with the rest obtained from reference TRBV5-1 and TRBJ2-2, is as follows: KAGVTQTPRYLIKTRGQQVTLSCSPISGHRSVSWYQQTPGQGLQFLFEYFSETQRNKGNFPGRFSGRQFSNSRSEMNVSTLELGDSALYLCASSLTGRTNTGELFFGEGSRLTVL.

This clonotype was observed a few times. An end of the junction does not agree with germline; a read error may underlie this. The genes are TRBV5-1 and TRBJ2-7, with 8 bases fitting TRBD2. Germline loops: CDR1 SGHRS, CDR2 YFSETQ. This CDR3 has 14 amino acids. CDR3 loop: CASRLAGGEYEQYF. In nucleotides, the CDR3 is TGCGCCAGCCGCTTGGCCGGGGGGGAATACGAGCAGTACTTC.

This clonotype was seen ten or more times. The chain links TRBV6-1 to TRBJ2-3, with 9 bases identical to TRBD2. CDR3 length: 14 residues. The junction had 6 bases not matched to a gene; V was cut back by 7 bases and J by 4 bases. CDR1 and CDR2 (germline): MNHNS, SASEGT. In nucleotides, the CDR3 is TGTGCCAGCACCGGCGGGGGGGCCGCAGATACGCAGTATTTT. Its translation: CASTGGGAADTQYF.

The chain carries TRBV7-2 and TRBJ2-1; D remains unclear. The CDR3 totals 17 residues. V gave up 2 bases and J gave up 5 bases, with 19 bases separating them. Germline V gives CDR1 SGHTA, CDR2 FQGNSA. DNA of the CDR3: TGTGCCAGCAGCTTATCCCTTACTCATCGAATCAACAATGAGCAGTTCTTC. Protein: CASSLSLTHRINNEQFF. Supplemented by reference TRBV7-2 and TRBJ2-1, the full variable domain reads GAGVSQSPSNKVTEKGKDVELRCDPISGHTALYWYRQSLGQGLEFLIYFQGNSAPDKSGLPSDRFSAERTGGSVSTLTIQRTQQEDSAVYLCASSLSLTHRINNEQFFGPGTRLTVL.

The V call is TRBV28, the J call TRBJ2-7, with a tentative D call TRBD1 (6 bases). Between the trimmed V and J ends, which lost 9 bases and 0 bases, there was a span of 12 bases. The germline gives CDR1 MDHEN, CDR2 SYDVKM. The CDR3 totals 13 residues. The CDR3: CARRYRDSYEQYF. The CDR3 nucleotides are TGTGCCAGGAGGTACAGGGACTCCTACGAGCAGTACTTC.

The chain carries TRBV6-5 and TRBJ2-3; 7 bases match TRBD2. The CDR3 covers 14 residues. V shed 7 bases, J shed 3 bases, and the junction held 7 bases outside the gene matches. Germline V CDR1 and CDR2: MNHEY, SVGAGI. The CDR3 loop is CASTRGGITDTQYF. CDR3 in DNA: TGTGCCAGCACCCGGGGAGGGATAACAGATACGCAGTATTTT.

This chain connects TRBV2 to TRBJ2-5; D may be TRBD2 (5 bases). Germline assignment: CDR1 SNHLY and CDR2 FYNNEI. This CDR3 region has 11 residues. V lost 8 bases and J lost 7, with 11 bases in between. The CDR3 DNA follows: TGTGCCAGCGGCGTCGGAGGGACCCAGTACTTC. Protein product: CASGVGGTQYF.

The genes are TRBV11-2 and TRBJ2-2; perhaps TRBD2 as D (5 bases). Germline CDR1 and CDR2: SGHAT and FQNNGV. The CDR3 totals 16 residues. Trimming cost V 1 base and J 6 bases, with 15 bases left between them. The CDR3, as DNA: TGTGCCAGCAGCTTAGGTAGCGTGAGGTTCTCCGGGGAGCTGTTTTTT. Translating it yields CASSLGSVRFSGELFF.

This clonotype was counted between two and nine times. This chain uses TRBV7-8 with TRBJ2-4, with D possibly matching TRBD1 (5 bases). This CDR3 has 17 residues. The germline V gene has CDR1 SGHVS and CDR2 FQNEAQ. Trimming cost V 0 bases and J 0 bases, with 12 bases left between them. The CDR3, as DNA: TGTGCCAGCAGCTTAGCGCAGGGTCCAGTAGCCAAAAACATTCAGTACTTC. It is translated as CASSLAQGPVAKNIQYF.

This clonotype was seen a handful of times. The rearrangement joins TRBV3-1 to TRBJ2-2; D is possibly TRBD2 (5 bases). The CDR3 totals 16 residues. The germline V gene has CDR1 LGHDT and CDR2 YNNKEL (reference sequence). V lost 10 bases, J lost 2 bases, and 20 bases lay in between. CDR3 DNA sequence: TGTGCCACCGCCGGGTTTGCGGGCCGAAACACCGGGGAGCTGTTTTTT. Translating it yields CATAGFAGRNTGELFF. Using reference TRBV3-1 and TRBJ2-2 for the parts outside the CDR3, the full variable domain is DTAVSQTPKYLVTQMGNDKSIKCEQNLGHDTMYWYKQDSKKFLKIMFSYNNKELIINETVPNRFSPKSPDKAHLNLHINSLELGDSAVYFCATAGFAGRNTGELFFGEGSRLTVL.

Only a few counts were recorded for this clonotype. The chain joins TRBV28 to TRBJ2-5; D is perhaps TRBD1 or TRBD2 (6 bases each). Looked up from germline, CDR1 is MDHEN and CDR2 is SYDVKM. Trimming took 7 bases from V and 4 from J, leaving 10 bases between them. This CDR3 comprises 12 residues. As DNA, the CDR3 is TGTGCCAGCATCGGGGGCTTAGAGACCCAGTACTTC. Amino acid sequence: CASIGGLETQYF.

V and J are TRBV2 and TRBJ2-3; 10 bases align to TRBD2. Trimming at V came to 1 base and at J to 8 bases, leaving 6 bases not matched to a gene. Germline V gives CDR1 SNHLY, CDR2 FYNNEI. The CDR3 consists of 15 residues. For the CDR3, the DNA is TGTGCCAGCAGTGAAGGTGGTCTAGCGGGGGTTACGCAGTATTTT. Protein product: CASSEGGLAGVTQYF.

This clonotype was seen repeatedly, ten times or more. Here the CDR3 reads CASSSQAYEQYF. CDR3 in DNA: TGTGCCAGCAGCTCGCAAGCCTACGAGCAGTACTTC. The chain joins TRBV7-9 to TRBJ2-7; no definite D call. V gave up 4 bases and J gave up 2 bases, with 6 bases separating them. Germline values: CDR1 SEHNR, CDR2 FQNEAQ (reference sequence). This CDR3 contains 12 residues.

This clonotype occurred many times. Written as DNA, the CDR3 is TGCGCCAGCAGCCCCCCCTCGACAGCTAGCACAGATACGCAGTATTTT. Protein product: CASSPPSTASTDTQYF. The chain uses TRBV5-1 and TRBJ2-3, with a tentative D call TRBD1 (5 bases). V was clipped by 4 bases and J by 0 bases, with 15 bases between them. The CDR3 extends over 16 amino acids. Germline CDR1 reads SGHRS; CDR2 reads YFSETQ.

This clonotype was detected a few times. V usage is TRBV12-3 or TRBV12-4 and J usage is TRBJ2-1, with 13 nucleotides matching TRBD2. The V and J ends lost 4 bases and 14 bases, in that order; junction bases with no gene match: 11. The CDR3 sequence is 15 residues long. The chain's CDR3 is CASSWGTSGTGAKFF. The CDR3 region has the DNA TGTGCCAGCAGTTGGGGGACTAGCGGGACGGGAGCGAAGTTCTTC.

The chain links TRBV5-1 to TRBJ2-5; TRBD2 matches at 10 bases. Germline V gene lookup returns CDR1 SGHRS and CDR2 YFSETQ. The CDR3 has 17 amino acids. V shed 1 base, J shed 1 base, and the junction held 7 bases outside the gene matches. The DNA for the CDR3 is TGCGCCAGCAGCTTGAAAACTAGCGGGGACGGCCAAGAGACCCAGTACTTC. Protein product: CASSLKTSGDGQETQYF.

The chain recombines TRBV7-2 with TRBJ2-5; D unresolved. The CDR3 extends over 13 amino acids. The V and J ends lost 4 bases and 5 bases respectively, with 11 bases between them. Germline values: CDR1 SGHTA, CDR2 FQGNSA. CDR3 DNA sequence: TGTGCCAGCAGCTCCGCGGAATGGGAGACCCAGTACTTC. Translation gives CASSSAEWETQYF.

V and J are TRBV24-1 and TRBJ2-3; 10 bases line up with TRBD2. Trimming cost V 3 bases and J 4 bases; bases outside gene matches: 9. CDR3 length equals 17 residues. CDR1 is KGHDR and CDR2 is SFDVKD in the germline V gene. CDR3 nucleotides: TGTGCCACCAGTGATCGTAATCAGCGGGGGGGTCCAGATACGCAGTATTTT. Residues: CATSDRNQRGGPDTQYF.

This chain connects TRBV19 to TRBJ2-7; a possible D gene is TRBD1 (6 bases). The CDR3 has 14 residues. Germline CDR1 LNHDA, CDR2 SQIVND (reference sequence). The ends were cut back, 6 bases at V and 6 bases at J, with 18 bases in the middle. This chain's CDR3 is CASRISAGAIEQYF. The CDR3 coding sequence is TGTGCCAGTAGGATTTCGGCAGGGGCCATCGAGCAGTACTTC.

This clonotype was recorded a few times. The chain is built from TRBV9 and TRBJ2-1, with TRBD1 matching 9 bases. CDR3 length: 16 residues. J was trimmed by 5 bases and V by 0 bases; bases with no gene match: 6. The germline V gene encodes CDR1 SGDLS and CDR2 YYNGEE. CDR3 loop: CASSVDAGTGNNEQFF. Here the CDR3 DNA reads TGTGCCAGCAGCGTAGATGCGGGGACAGGGAACAATGAGCAGTTCTTC. Complete variable domain (other parts from reference TRBV9 and TRBJ2-1): DSGVTQTPKHLITATGQRVTLRCSPRSGDLSVYWYQQSLDQGLQFLIQYYNGEERAKGNILERFSAQQFPDLHSELNLSSLELGDSALYFCASSVDAGTGNNEQFFGPGTRLTVL.

This clonotype came up a few times. The chain is built from TRBV7-3 and TRBJ2-7, with 8 bases fitting TRBD1. Germline V gives CDR1 SGHTA, CDR2 FQGTGA. This CDR3 has 18 residues. J gave up 7 bases and V 0 bases, and 17 bases lay outside the gene matches. CDR3 in amino acids: CASSLTPDRVSPSGEQYF. CDR3 DNA: TGTGCCAGCAGCTTAACCCCGGACAGGGTCTCGCCCTCCGGAGAGCAGTACTTC.

CDR3 amino acids: CSAKQGAQTNEKLFF. The CDR3 DNA sequence: TGCAGTGCGAAACAGGGGGCTCAAACTAATGAAAAACTGTTTTTT. This chain links TRBV20-1 with TRBJ1-4; 9 bases map to TRBD1. CDR3 size: 15 residues. CDR1 is DFQATT, CDR2 SNEGSKA, per germline (reference sequence). The J segment lost 1 base and the V segment lost 6 bases, leaving 6 bases of the junction unmatched.

The chain is built from TRBV9 and TRBJ2-7, with TRBD2 as a possible D gene (6 bases). The CDR3 has 14 residues. Germline assignment: CDR1 SGDLS and CDR2 YYNGEE. Trimming took 0 bases from V and 7 from J, leaving 14 bases between them. The CDR3 here is CASSVAGVAAEQYF. Written as DNA, the CDR3 is TGTGCCAGCAGCGTAGCGGGAGTGGCTGCGGAGCAGTACTTC. The whole variable domain, remainder taken from reference TRBV9 and TRBJ2-7, is DSGVTQTPKHLITATGQRVTLRCSPRSGDLSVYWYQQSLDQGLQFLIQYYNGEERAKGNILERFSAQQFPDLHSELNLSSLELGDSALYFCASSVAGVAAEQYFGPGTRLTVT.

This clonotype was detected only a few times. The chain has TRBV6-4 and TRBJ2-7, with D hard to call. The V and J ends lost 4 bases and 4 bases respectively, with 11 bases between them. Germline V gene data show CDR1 as MRHNA and CDR2 as SNTAGT. The CDR3 sequence is 13 residues long. This CDR3 reads CASSVDPGYEQYF. The DNA of the CDR3 is TGTGCCAGCAGTGTGGACCCCGGGTACGAGCAGTACTTC.

This clonotype has ten or more counts. The rearrangement links TRBV12-3 or TRBV12-4 to TRBJ1-5; 10 bases align to TRBD1. After removal of 5 bases from V and 1 base from J, the junction contained 2 bases not matched to a gene. The CDR3 has 15 amino acids. The CDR3 loop is CASSGQGGSNQPQHF. DNA of the CDR3: TGTGCCAGCAGTGGACAGGGGGGAAGCAATCAGCCCCAGCATTTT.

This clonotype came up a few times. The V gene is TRBV5-5, the J gene TRBJ1-2; D perhaps matches TRBD1 (5 bases). This CDR3 is 13 amino acids long. CDR1 SGHKS and CDR2 YYEKEE come from the germline V gene (reference sequence). V shed 4 bases and J shed 4 bases, with 11 bases lying between them. The CDR3 DNA reads TGTGCCAGCAGCGCTGGGACGGTCTATGGCTACACCTTC. Translation: CASSAGTVYGYTF.

This clonotype turned up a few times. J is TRBJ2-7 and V is TRBV4-2; 8 bases are shared with TRBD1. The CDR3 covers 16 residues. J was trimmed by 4 bases and V by 4 bases; bases with no gene match: 12. Germline-derived CDR1 and CDR2 are LGHNA and YNFKEQ. The CDR3 region has the DNA TGTGCCAGCAGCCCGACTCAGGGGGCTGGAGTGTACGAGCAGTACTTC. Its translation: CASSPTQGAGVYEQYF.

This clonotype has at least ten counts. This chain connects TRBV3-1 to TRBJ2-1, with 7 bases aligning to TRBD1. V dropped 6 bases and J dropped 5; count of bases not matched to a gene: 1. The CDR3 covers 12 residues. CDR1 and CDR2 from the germline V gene are LGHDT and YNNKEL (reference sequence). The CDR3 reads CASRDRNNEQFF. DNA for the CDR3: TGTGCCAGCAGGGACAGGAACAATGAGCAGTTCTTC.

The chain employs TRBV29-1 and TRBJ2-3, with 11 bases fitting TRBD2. J gave up 5 bases and V 8 bases, and 15 bases lay outside the gene matches. Germline V gene data show CDR1 as SQVTM and CDR2 as ANQGSEA. The CDR3 is 16 amino acids. CDR3 sequence reads: CSSVNGLAGGVDTQYF. For the CDR3, the DNA is TGCAGCTCCGTCAACGGGCTAGCGGGAGGAGTAGATACGCAGTATTTT.

This clonotype came up many times. The chain employs TRBV20-1 and TRBJ1-1; D unresolved. The V gene's germline CDR1 is DFQATT and CDR2 SNEGSKA (reference sequence). Trimming stripped 3 bases from V and 4 bases from J, with 12 bases between. The CDR3 is 13 amino acids. CDR3 nucleotides: TGCAGTGCTAGTTCGGGGAAGGGCACTGAAGCTTTCTTT. Amino acid sequence: CSASSGKGTEAFF.

V gene TRBV10-3 combines with J gene TRBJ2-7, with D unclear. Trimming took off 0 bases at V and 7 bases at J, with 7 bases between the two ends. This CDR3 comprises 12 residues. The V gene's germline CDR1 is ENHRY and CDR2 SYGVKD. The DNA for the CDR3 is TGTGCCATCAGTGAGTCCGGGCTTGAGCAGTACTTC. Translation gives CAISESGLEQYF.